These 18 T cell receptor beta chains were all obtained from the same sample, sequenced in a study of blood T cell repertoires in COVID-19. The data were produced by immunoSEQ multiplex PCR, yet TCRdb's version contains in-frame clones alone and is incomplete. The repertoire holds about 360,000 clones, about four fifths seen once, with about 1% in the top ten. The sample consisted of peripheral blood. Every receptor here comes from a human donor with acute or convalescent COVID-19. The donor label of this sample is uncertain.

V and J are TRBV10-1 and TRBJ1-1; 9 positions agree with TRBD1. Germline V gives CDR1 WNHNN, CDR2 SYGVQD (reference sequence). Losses at the gene ends were 6 bases for V and 0 bases for J; bases not matched to a gene: 8. The CDR3 contains 16 residues. The chain's CDR3 is CASSPRTGALNTEAFF. The DNA for the CDR3 is TGCGCCAGCAGCCCTCGGACAGGGGCGCTGAACACTGAAGCTTTCTTT.

This clone was observed a few times. The V call is TRBV7-9, the J call TRBJ2-1, with 8 bases aligning to TRBD2. The ends lost 1 base at V and 3 bases at J; junction bases unmatched: 5. From germline, CDR1 is SEHNR and CDR2 FQNEAQ (reference sequence). CDR3 length equals 16 residues. CDR3: CASSLVLGLVYNEQFF. For the CDR3, the DNA is TGTGCCAGCAGCTTAGTTCTGGGACTAGTCTACAATGAGCAGTTCTTC.

This clone was detected only once. This chain connects TRBV7-9 to TRBJ1-1; 7 bases fit TRBD1. With V trimmed by 5 bases and J by 1 base, 4 bases remained unmatched. CDR3 size: 14 residues. Germline V lookup: CDR1 SEHNR, CDR2 FQNEAQ (reference sequence). The CDR3 nucleotides read TGTGCCAGCAGCGCTTACAGGGGGAACACTGAAGCTTTCTTT. Translating gives CASSAYRGNTEAFF.

The rearrangement uses TRBV5-8 and TRBJ2-1; D gene uncertain. CDR3 length equals 13 residues. Germline values: CDR1 SGHTS, CDR2 YDEGEE. V lost 1 base to trimming and J lost 6 bases, with 8 bases between them. CDR3 region: CASSLTFFNEQFF. The CDR3 DNA follows: TGTGCCAGCAGCTTGACATTTTTCAATGAGCAGTTCTTC.

This clone was counted between two and nine times. The chain joins TRBV6-4 to TRBJ1-2, with D possibly TRBD1 on 6 matching bases. CDR1 and CDR2 from the germline V gene are MRHNA and SNTAGT. V was cut by 2 bases and J by 8 bases, with 18 bases left in between. CDR3 length equals 15 residues. CDR3 sequence reads: CASSDQAGQGHGYTF. CDR3 sequence (DNA): TGTGCCAGCAGTGACCAGGCCGGGCAGGGACACGGCTACACCTTC.

The chain employs TRBV6-5 and TRBJ1-1; TRBD1 agrees at 9 bases. With V trimmed by 8 bases and J by 12 bases, 13 bases remained unmatched. The CDR3 length is 13 residues. Germline assignment: CDR1 MNHEY and CDR2 SVGAGI. The CDR3: CASARPGGTGSFF. CDR3 DNA: TGTGCCAGCGCTCGACCTGGCGGGACAGGGTCTTTCTTT.

The rearrangement links TRBV7-8 to TRBJ1-1; D might be TRBD1 (6 bases). The germline V gene has CDR1 SGHVS and CDR2 FQNEAQ. V was cut by 5 bases and J by 0 bases, with 13 bases left in between. The CDR3 consists of 15 residues. The CDR3 reads CASSAQQGMNTEAFF. CDR3 nucleotides: TGTGCCAGCAGCGCCCAACAGGGTATGAACACTGAAGCTTTCTTT.

CDR3 amino acids: CASSERDYEQYF. In DNA, the CDR3 is TGTGCCAGCTCGGAGCGAGACTACGAGCAGTACTTC. The J gene is TRBJ2-7, the V gene TRBV13; the D is unclear. Germline CDR1 and CDR2: PRHDT and FYEKMQ (reference sequence). The ends were cut back, 8 bases at V and 3 bases at J, with 11 bases in the middle. The CDR3 has 12 residues.

V gene TRBV30 combines with J gene TRBJ1-1; no clear D. The CDR3 has 14 residues. The germline V and J ends were trimmed by 2 bases and 0 bases, with 10 bases remaining between them. Germline CDR1 is GTSNPN and CDR2 is SVGIG (reference sequence). The CDR3 DNA reads as TGTGCCTGGAGTATTACACCCATGAACACTGAAGCTTTCTTT. Translation gives CAWSITPMNTEAFF.

This clone has more than one count but fewer than ten. Because it lacks the conserved phenylalanine or tryptophan at the end, this CDR3 is likely a read error. Because the CDR3's place on the DNA is in doubt, the DNA is left out and the CDR3 is given as listed by TCRdb. The rearrangement links TRBV19 to TRBJ1-2. Inclusive of both ends, the CDR3 amounts to 11 amino acids. Germline assignment: CDR1 LNHDA and CDR2 SQIVND (reference sequence). The CDR3 is CASKGPKAGGL.

This clone was observed once. The chain recombines TRBV6-4 with TRBJ1-1, with D tentatively TRBD1 (5 bases). The germline V gene has CDR1 MRHNA and CDR2 SNTAGT. V lost 6 bases and J lost 6, with 14 bases in between. The CDR3 loop spans 13 amino acids. The CDR3 sequence: CASRSPGGAEAFF. In DNA form, the CDR3 reads TGTGCCAGCAGGAGTCCGGGAGGGGCTGAAGCTTTCTTT.

The chain joins TRBV30 to TRBJ2-3, with D perhaps matching TRBD2 (6 bases). The germline V gene encodes CDR1 GTSNPN and CDR2 SVGIG (reference sequence). The V end was cut by 3 bases, the J end by 1 base, with 14 bases between. This CDR3 region has 15 residues. The CDR3 region is CAWSPPGGGTDTQYF. DNA for the CDR3: TGTGCCTGGAGCCCACCCGGCGGGGGCACAGATACGCAGTATTTT.

The chain carries TRBV19 and TRBJ1-1; D remains unclear. Looked up from germline, CDR1 is LNHDA and CDR2 is SQIVND (reference sequence). The CDR3 loop spans 15 amino acids. The V end lost 5 bases, the J end lost 4 bases, and 17 bases lay between the germline ends. The CDR3: CASSLREGSRTEAFF. CDR3 in DNA: TGTGCCAGTAGTTTGAGGGAAGGTAGCCGCACTGAAGCTTTCTTT.

The rearrangement links TRBV2 to TRBJ2-1; 7 bases fit TRBD2. CDR3 length equals 15 residues. The V and J ends lost 6 bases and 6 bases, in that order; junction bases with no gene match: 11. The germline gives CDR1 SNHLY, CDR2 FYNNEI. CDR3 sequence reads: CASSPERGHSNEQFF. DNA for the CDR3: TGTGCCAGCAGCCCAGAGCGGGGTCACAGCAATGAGCAGTTCTTC.

The chain has TRBV18 and TRBJ1-2; 10 positions agree with TRBD1. There are 15 residues in the CDR3. CDR1 and CDR2 (germline): KGHSH, LQKENI. J gave up 6 bases and V 2 bases, and 6 bases lay outside the gene matches. The CDR3 sequence is CASSPLTGGANGYTF. The CDR3 nucleotides read TGTGCCAGCTCACCATTGACAGGGGGCGCAAATGGCTACACCTTC. The full variable domain, in which reference TRBV18 and TRBJ1-2 provide the parts outside the CDR3, is NAGVMQNPRHLVRRRGQEARLRCSPMKGHSHVYWYRQLPEEGLKFMVYLQKENIIDESGMPKERFSAEFPKEGPSILRIQQVVRGDSAAYFCASSPLTGGANGYTFGSGTRLTVV.

This clone was picked up one time. J is TRBJ1-6 and V is TRBV5-1, with 7 bases fitting TRBD1. This CDR3 spans 15 amino acids. The germline V gene has CDR1 SGHRS and CDR2 YFSETQ. V shed 0 bases and J 10 bases; nucleotides not matched to a gene: 7. The CDR3: CASSLERGGRSPLHF. The CDR3 bases are TGCGCCAGCAGCTTGGAGAGAGGGGGCCGATCACCCCTCCACTTT.

The chain carries TRBV18 and TRBJ1-3; no reliable D call. CDR1 is KGHSH, CDR2 LQKENI, per germline. Trimming removed 7 bases from V and 0 bases from J, with 19 bases in between. The CDR3 spans 17 residues. The CDR3 spells CASWKTLAGGSGNTIYF. The CDR3 bases are TGTGCCAGCTGGAAGACCTTAGCAGGAGGCTCTGGAAACACCATATATTTT.

The V gene is TRBV5-6, the J gene TRBJ1-2; 7 nucleotides line up with TRBD1. From germline, CDR1 is SGHDT and CDR2 YYEEEE. This CDR3 comprises 15 residues. Losses at the gene ends were 4 bases for V and 8 bases for J; bases not matched to a gene: 14. CDR3 DNA sequence: TGTGCCAGCAGCGCACCAGACAGGGCACTTTTCGGCTACACCTTC. This codes for CASSAPDRALFGYTF.